One and the same sample provided the 10 T cell receptor beta chains below, sequenced in a study of CD8 T cells in ankylosing spondylitis. In TCRdb, the 5' RACE reads were re-called with MiXCR into one record per CDR3 protein. The sample has about 360,000 distinct CDR3 sequences, about 20% seen once. Sequencing input: blood, either unsorted or a sorted T cell fraction (not recorded which). These receptors all stem from a male donor with ankylosing spondylitis or in good health (not recorded which).

The chain is built from TRBV20-1 and TRBJ2-7, with 8 bases matching TRBD2. V lost 2 bases, J lost 3 bases, and 6 bases stayed unmatched. CDR1 is DFQATT and CDR2 is SNEGSKA in the germline V gene (reference sequence). The CDR3 sequence is 14 residues long. The chain's CDR3 is CSARPPSGYYEQYF. The CDR3 nucleotides read TGCAGTGCTAGACCCCCTAGCGGGTACTACGAGCAGTACTTC.

For this clonotype: One junction end disagrees with the germline gene, perhaps due to a read error. CDR3 in amino acids: CASSVDGRTYKQYF. Written as DNA, the CDR3 is TGTGCCAGCAGCGTAGACGGCAGGACCTACAAGCAGTACTTC. The V call is TRBV9, the J call TRBJ2-7; D ambiguous. This CDR3 region has 14 residues. Germline loops: CDR1 SGDLS, CDR2 YYNGEE.

The sample holds a few counts of this clonotype. The chain uses TRBV7-9 and TRBJ1-2; D remains ambiguous. The germline CDR1 and CDR2 sequences are SEHNR and FQNEAQ (reference sequence). The CDR3 contains 15 residues. Trimming cost V 0 bases and J 3 bases, with 11 bases left between them. Here the CDR3 DNA reads TGTGCCAGCAGCTTAGCCCCGACGGACTACTATGGCTACACCTTC. Amino acid sequence: CASSLAPTDYYGYTF.

V is TRBV9 and J is TRBJ2-7; 8 nucleotides agree with TRBD2. CDR3 length equals 15 residues. J was trimmed by 5 bases and V by 3 bases; bases with no gene match: 10. Germline V gene data show CDR1 as SGDLS and CDR2 as YYNGEE. The CDR3 coding sequence is TGTGCCAGCAGCGAGATAGGGACTAGTTGGGACGAGCAGTACTTC. Residues: CASSEIGTSWDEQYF.

This chain connects TRBV11-2 to TRBJ2-7; D is perhaps TRBD1 or TRBD2 (5 bases each). Germline CDR1 SGHAT, CDR2 FQNNGV. The V end was cut by 5 bases, the J end by 1 base, with 15 bases between. This CDR3 region has 15 residues. The CDR3 sequence is CASSPRGAASYEQYF. DNA of the CDR3: TGTGCCAGCAGCCCCCGGGGCGCAGCATCCTACGAGCAGTACTTC.

This clonotype occurred a few times. The chain combines TRBV25-1 with TRBJ2-1, with 7 bases fitting TRBD1. The germline CDR1 and CDR2 sequences are MGHDK and SYGVNS. The CDR3 extends over 16 amino acids. After removal of 2 bases from V and 4 bases from J, the junction contained 8 bases not matched to a gene. CDR3 region: CASSERETGIYNEQFF. The CDR3 DNA sequence: TGTGCCAGCAGTGAAAGAGAGACAGGGATATACAATGAGCAGTTCTTC. Complete variable domain (other parts from reference TRBV25-1 and TRBJ2-1): EADIYQTPRYLVIGTGKKITLECSQTMGHDKMYWYQQDPGMELHLIHYSYGVNSTEKGDLSSESTVSRIRTEHFPLTLESARPSHTSQYLCASSERETGIYNEQFFGPGTRLTVL.

The chain employs TRBV5-6 and TRBJ1-6; D unresolved. V lost 1 base to trimming and J lost 7 bases, with 12 bases between them. The CDR3 loop spans 15 amino acids. Per the germline V gene, CDR1 is SGHDT and CDR2 is YYEEEE. CDR3 in amino acids: CASSLLRWENSPLHF. For the CDR3, the DNA is TGTGCCAGCAGCTTGTTACGATGGGAGAATTCACCCCTCCACTTT. Filled out from reference TRBV5-6 and TRBJ1-6, the complete variable domain reads DAGVTQSPTHLIKTRGQQVTLRCSPKSGHDTVSWYQQALGQGPQFIFQYYEEEERQRGNFPDRFSGHQFPNYSSELNVNALLLGDSALYLCASSLLRWENSPLHFGNGTRLTVT.

V usage is TRBV5-1 and J usage is TRBJ1-2, with D unclear. Germline V lookup: CDR1 SGHRS, CDR2 YFSETQ. The CDR3 is 14 amino acids. V was shortened by 0 bases and J by 1 base, with 7 bases between the two germline ends. CDR3 region: CASSLESVNYGYTF. The DNA for the CDR3 is TGCGCCAGCAGCTTGGAGTCAGTTAACTATGGCTACACCTTC.

The chain links TRBV4-2 to TRBJ1-1; perhaps TRBD1 as D (6 bases). Trimming stripped 1 base from V and 8 bases from J, with 8 bases between. This CDR3 comprises 12 residues. Germline loops: CDR1 LGHNA, CDR2 YNFKEQ. CDR3 loop: CASSQGDREAFF. CDR3 nucleotides: TGTGCCAGCAGCCAAGGAGACAGGGAAGCTTTCTTT.

Only a few counts were recorded for this clonotype. The CDR3 sequence is CASSLGERGPRYNEQFF. The CDR3 nucleotides read TGTGCCAGCAGCTTAGGGGAGCGGGGGCCCCGCTACAATGAGCAGTTCTTC. The chain carries TRBV11-2 and TRBJ2-1, with 8 nucleotides matching TRBD2. The CDR3 covers 17 residues. J was trimmed by 3 bases and V by 1 base; bases with no gene match: 8. From germline, CDR1 is SGHAT and CDR2 FQNNGV.